What follows are 18 T cell receptor beta chains derived from one specimen sequenced in a study of cytomegalovirus exposure and HLA in healthy donors. The PCR employed 60 Vbeta primers together with 13 Jbeta primers. Some clones are missing from TCRdb's copy, which holds only in-frame ones; the method was immunoSEQ multiplex PCR. The sample holds 89,000 or so clones, about four fifths seen once. Sequencing was performed on PBMCs. Receptor source: a man between 18 and 35 years old in good health and CMV-seropositive.

This chain links TRBV18 with TRBJ2-1; 12 nucleotides line up with TRBD2. Unmatched junction bases numbered 5, after V lost 4 bases and J lost 4 bases. CDR3 length equals 16 residues. CDR1 is KGHSH, CDR2 LQKENI, per germline. CDR3 protein: CASSQALAGGYNEQFF. The CDR3 DNA sequence: TGTGCCAGCTCACAGGCACTAGCGGGGGGTTACAATGAGCAGTTCTTC.

This clone has only one observation. This sequence joins TRBV2 and TRBJ2-7; D perhaps matches TRBD1 (5 bases). Per germline, CDR1 SNHLY and CDR2 FYNNEI. Trimming cost V 10 bases and J 0 bases, with 10 bases left between them. The CDR3 covers 12 residues. The CDR3 nucleotides are TGTGCCACCCAGGGCAGCTCCTACGAGCAGTACTTC. Encoded protein: CATQGSSYEQYF.

V is TRBV28 and J is TRBJ1-5, with D maybe TRBD1 (6 bases). Germline loops: CDR1 MDHEN, CDR2 SYDVKM. V was pared by 6 bases and J by 4 bases, with 13 bases between. The CDR3 runs 14 residues. The CDR3 DNA follows: TGTGCCAGCAGCCCGGGACATAGTAATCAGCCCCAGCATTTT. Protein sequence: CASSPGHSNQPQHF.

V and J are TRBV19 and TRBJ2-7; 8 bases fit TRBD1. The V gene end was trimmed by 11 bases and the J gene end by 6 bases; junction bases not matched to a gene: 9. This CDR3 comprises 12 residues. Germline V CDR1 and CDR2: LNHDA, SQIVND (reference sequence). CDR3 in amino acids: CAGTGYFGEQYF. The CDR3 nucleotides read TGTGCCGGGACAGGCTATTTTGGCGAGCAGTACTTC.

This chain connects TRBV9 to TRBJ2-4; D unresolved. The CDR3 totals 14 residues. V shed 0 bases and J shed 3 bases, with 7 bases lying between them. Germline V gives CDR1 SGDLS, CDR2 YYNGEE. The CDR3 loop is CASSVETDKNIQYF. CDR3 in DNA: TGTGCCAGCAGCGTAGAGACTGACAAAAACATTCAGTACTTC.

With respect to this clone: One end of the junction does not line up with germline, which may come from a read error. V gene TRBV7-6 combines with J gene TRBJ2-2; 8 bases fit TRBD1. This CDR3 has 15 amino acids. Germline V gene lookup returns CDR1 SGHVS and CDR2 FNYEAQ. The CDR3 reads CASSPGQGDTGELFF. In DNA form, the CDR3 reads TGTGCCAGCAGTCCTGGACAGGGAGACACGGGGGAGCTGTTTTTT.

The CDR3 coding sequence is TGTGCCTGGAGTGTCGGCGGGGGGGCCTATGGCTACACCTTC. Its translation is CAWSVGGGAYGYTF. V and J are TRBV30 and TRBJ1-2; TRBD1 might be the D (6 bases). V was shortened by 0 bases and J by 4 bases, with 12 bases between the two germline ends. CDR3 length equals 14 residues. Germline CDR1 and CDR2: GTSNPN and SVGIG (reference sequence). Based on the CDR3 plus reference TRBV30 and TRBJ1-2, the full variable domain is SQTIHQWPATLVQPVGSPLSLECTVEGTSNPNLYWYRQAAGRGLQLLFYSVGIGQISSEVPQNLSASRPQDRQFILSSKKLLLSDSGFYLCAWSVGGGAYGYTFGSGTRLTVV.

The V and J genes are TRBV27 and TRBJ1-5; the D is unclear. In germline, CDR1 is MNHEY, CDR2 SMNVEV (reference sequence). The CDR3 totals 12 residues. V shed 3 bases and J shed 5 bases, with 5 bases lying between them. The CDR3: CASSFLYQPQHF. The CDR3 nucleotides read TGTGCCAGCAGTTTCCTTTATCAGCCCCAGCATTTT.

The chain has TRBV6-6 and TRBJ2-7, with TRBD1 as a possible D gene (6 bases). The germline V and J ends were trimmed by 2 bases and 1 base, with 6 bases remaining between them. In germline, CDR1 is MNHNY, CDR2 SVGAGI (reference sequence). This CDR3 has 13 amino acids. As DNA, the CDR3 is TGTGCCAGCAGTTACGACAGGTCCTACGAGCAGTACTTC. The encoded protein is CASSYDRSYEQYF.

The rearrangement joins TRBV19 to TRBJ1-1; D unclear. CDR3 length: 15 residues. Germline V gene sequence: CDR1 LNHDA, CDR2 SQIVND (reference sequence). Between the trimmed V and J ends, which lost 3 bases and 1 base, there was a span of 12 bases. CDR3 coding DNA: TGTGCCAGTAGTATCTATTTTGCTGAGAACACTGAAGCTTTCTTT. Translation: CASSIYFAENTEAFF. Based on the CDR3 plus reference TRBV19 and TRBJ1-1, the full variable domain is DGGITQSPKYLFRKEGQNVTLSCEQNLNHDAMYWYRQDPGQGLRLIYYSQIVNDFQKGDIAEGYSVSREKKESFPLTVTSAQKNPTAFYLCASSIYFAENTEAFFGQGTRLTVV.

J is TRBJ2-3 and V is TRBV7-2, with 7 bases matching TRBD2. Germline assignment: CDR1 SGHTA and CDR2 FQGNSA. The ends lost 5 bases at V and 2 bases at J; junction bases unmatched: 13. There are 17 residues in the CDR3. CDR3 sequence: CASSLNSGHPVTDTQYF. The CDR3 nucleotides read TGTGCCAGCAGCCTCAATAGCGGGCACCCCGTCACAGATACGCAGTATTTT.

CDR3 nucleotide sequence: TGTGCCAGCAGTTTTCCAGGGGAATATGGCTACACCTTC. This gives the protein CASSFPGEYGYTF. This chain connects TRBV28 to TRBJ1-2; D is possibly TRBD1 (6 bases). Per the germline V gene, CDR1 is MDHEN and CDR2 is SYDVKM. V was shortened by 3 bases and J by 5 bases, with 10 bases between the two germline ends. The CDR3 contains 13 residues.

The V and J genes are TRBV28 and TRBJ2-7; D gene unclear. Germline V gene data show CDR1 as MDHEN and CDR2 as SYDVKM. V dropped 8 bases and J dropped 0 bases, with 8 bases sitting between them. The CDR3 totals 12 residues. The CDR3 sequence: CASLKSSYEQYF. Here the CDR3 DNA reads TGTGCCAGCCTAAAGAGCTCCTACGAGCAGTACTTC.

This sequence joins TRBV16 and TRBJ1-1; D gene uncertain. CDR1 and CDR2 from the germline V gene are KGHSY and FQNENV. CDR3 length: 14 amino acids. V was clipped by 0 bases and J by 5 bases, with 10 bases between them. This CDR3 is CASSQSSLSTEAFF. CDR3 sequence (DNA): TGTGCCAGCAGCCAATCGTCTCTGTCGACTGAAGCTTTCTTT. Filled out from reference TRBV16 and TRBJ1-1, the complete variable domain reads GEEVAQTPKHLVRGEGQKAKLYCAPIKGHSYVFWYQQVLKNEFKFLISFQNENVFDETGMPKERFSAKCLPNSPCSLEIQATKLEDSAVYFCASSQSSLSTEAFFGQGTRLTVV.

The chain joins TRBV7-9 to TRBJ2-1, with 10 bases matching TRBD2. This CDR3 region has 16 residues. Germline V CDR1 and CDR2: SEHNR, FQNEAQ (reference sequence). V dropped 5 bases and J dropped 7; count of bases not matched to a gene: 11. CDR3 coding DNA: TGTGCCAGCAGCCTGAGGAGCGGGGGGGCAACAAATGAGCAGTTCTTC. This translates into CASSLRSGGATNEQFF.

This clone appeared once. This chain links TRBV5-4 with TRBJ2-2, with 13 bases that match TRBD2. This CDR3 region has 16 residues. Germline assignment: CDR1 SGHNT and CDR2 YYREEE (reference sequence). Unmatched junction bases numbered 8, after V lost 4 bases and J lost 8 bases. The CDR3 DNA sequence: TGTGCCAGCAGCCCGCAACTAGCGGGGGGGCATGGGGAGCTGTTTTTT. It codes for CASSPQLAGGHGELFF.

In its sample, this clone was seen many times. The V gene is TRBV6-5, the J gene TRBJ1-1, with 8 positions matching TRBD1. V was clipped by 5 bases and J by 9 bases; unmatched bases: 5. The CDR3 sequence is 12 residues long. CDR1 is MNHEY, CDR2 SVGAGI, per germline. The CDR3 sequence is CASSLRTGKAFF. The CDR3 region has the DNA TGTGCCAGCAGTCTCCGGACAGGGAAAGCTTTCTTT.

This clone has only one observation. The CDR3 nucleotides are TGTGCCAGTATCGGCGGCCTCTATGGCTACACCTTC. Translation: CASIGGLYGYTF. The chain combines TRBV19 with TRBJ1-2; no reliable D call. There are 12 residues in the CDR3. Germline V CDR1 and CDR2: LNHDA, SQIVND (reference sequence). The V end lost 7 bases, the J end lost 4 bases, and 10 bases lay between the germline ends.